The present TCR beta chain was sequenced within a study of cytomegalovirus exposure and HLA in healthy donors. PCR employed 60 Vbeta and 13 Jbeta primers. Method: immunoSEQ multiplex PCR; TCRdb's copy keeps in-frame clones and lacks some. This table has some 66,000 clones, roughly 80% appearing once. This clone was seen just once. What it binds is not known. Germline loops: CDR1 SQVTM, CDR2 ANQGSEA. This CDR3 contains 13 residues. V was pared by 6 bases and J by 1 base, with 2 bases of the junction left unmatched. Whole-study findings and limits: At a 0.05 false discovery rate, a later analysis found roughly 17,000 TCR beta sequences to be associated with HLA alleles. Productive rates of about 87% or about 30% were seen for most TCR beta V segments in an earlier analysis. A link between a missense DCLRE1C variant and TCR beta V- and J-gene trimming emerged from a later analysis. As a later analysis revealed, the rate of TCR association differed by HLA locus, with DRB1 most and HLA-C fewest.

Sequenced sample: PBMCs. The chain joins TRBV29-1 to TRBJ2-2, with 7 bases lining up with TRBD1. This receptor was obtained from a woman in her 30s in good health and CMV-seronegative. CDR3 coding DNA: TGCAGCGTCCGGACAGGGAACACCGGGGAGCTGTTTTTT. Translated: CSVRTGNTGELFF.